Below, 11 T cell receptor beta chains from the same sample are listed, as sequenced in a study of shared clonotypes between healthy human individuals. Libraries were prepared by immunoSEQ multiplex PCR; TCRdb keeps only in-frame clonotypes and omits some of them. This sample has about 1.1 million clones; about 80% occur once, and the top ten carry 0.89%. The sample taken for sequencing was memory CD4+ T cells from PBMCs. This sample's subset: CD45RA-negative fraction. Receptor source: a man in his late teens or twenties in good health. Some clones in this sample may be carry-over from other donors' samples.

The CDR3 bases are TGTGCCAGCAGTTTAACAGGGGGCAGGGAGACCCAGTACTTC. This gives the protein CASSLTGGRETQYF. This chain joins TRBV27 and TRBJ2-5, with 9 positions matching TRBD1. CDR3 length: 14 amino acids. Trimming at V came to 2 bases and at J to 5 bases, leaving 3 bases not matched to a gene. Germline lookup yields CDR1 MNHEY and CDR2 SMNVEV (reference sequence).

Remarks on this clone: The sample has other DNA sequences that encode this CDR3 too. The chain carries TRBV18 and TRBJ2-7; the D is unclear. The V end was cut by 3 bases, the J end by 0 bases, with 9 bases between. The CDR3 spans 14 residues. CDR1 and CDR2 (germline): KGHSH, LQKENI. The CDR3 DNA follows: TGTGCCAGCTCACCGGGGTTTAGCTCCTACGAGCAGTACTTC. It yields the protein CASSPGFSSYEQYF.

The rearrangement uses TRBV19 and TRBJ2-7; TRBD2 is a possible D gene (5 bases). The CDR3 sequence is 14 residues long. Germline-derived CDR1 and CDR2 are LNHDA and SQIVND (reference sequence). V shed 10 bases and J shed 3 bases, with 19 bases lying between them. The DNA of the CDR3 is TGTGCCACTCGAAGTCCGGGGTCAGTCTACGAGCAGTACTTC. This translates into CATRSPGSVYEQYF.

The chain couples TRBV7-2 to TRBJ2-3; D unclear. With 1 base removed from V and 3 bases from J, the gap between germline ends came to 14 bases. CDR1 SGHTA and CDR2 FQGNSA come from the germline V gene. The CDR3 is 16 residues long. The CDR3 DNA is TGTGCCAGCAGCTTAGATATCAGTCTTATAACAGATACGCAGTATTTT. Protein: CASSLDISLITDTQYF.

The DNA for the CDR3 is TGTGCCTGGAGCTCGGGGGTCTACGAGCAGTACTTC. Protein sequence: CAWSSGVYEQYF. J is TRBJ2-7 and V is TRBV30, with D perhaps matching TRBD2 (6 bases). Per germline, CDR1 GTSNPN and CDR2 SVGIG (reference sequence). Trimming took off 3 bases at V and 3 bases at J, with 9 bases between the two ends. The CDR3 totals 12 residues.

The V call is TRBV4-1, the J call TRBJ2-1, with no clear D. This CDR3 has 17 amino acids. V gave up 1 base and J gave up 0 bases, with 13 bases separating them. Germline CDR1 reads MGHRA; CDR2 reads YSYEKL. In DNA, the CDR3 is TGCGCCAGCAGCCAAGGCCACGGCGGAAGCTCCTACAATGAGCAGTTCTTC. This sequence encodes CASSQGHGGSSYNEQFF.

The chain has TRBV5-4 and TRBJ2-5, with no clear D. V was shortened by 1 base and J by 2 bases, with 9 bases between the two germline ends. The CDR3 sequence is 14 residues long. The germline V gene encodes CDR1 SGHNT and CDR2 YYREEE (reference sequence). The DNA of the CDR3 is TGTGCCAGCAGCTTGCAATTGGGGCAAGAGACCCAGTACTTC. It encodes CASSLQLGQETQYF.

This chain uses TRBV23-1 with TRBJ1-2; the D gene is possibly TRBD1 (5 bases). TRBV23-1 is sorted into the ORF group, with uncertain function. The CDR3 spans 18 residues. The germline V and J ends were trimmed by 4 bases and 5 bases, with 26 bases remaining between them. CDR3 sequence (DNA): TGCGCCAGCAGTCTAACCCCGCAAAGGGATCGGGGCTGGTATGGCTACACCTTC. Its translation: CASSLTPQRDRGWYGYTF.

This clone came up a few times. The chain carries TRBV5-4 and TRBJ2-7; 7 bases fit TRBD2. The germline gives CDR1 SGHNT, CDR2 YYREEE (reference sequence). Trimming cost V 1 base and J 0 bases; bases outside gene matches: 4. This CDR3 is 15 amino acids long. CDR3 in amino acids: CASSLRGRASYEQYF. CDR3 nucleotide sequence: TGTGCCAGCAGCTTGCGAGGGAGGGCCTCCTACGAGCAGTACTTC.

The chain links TRBV19 to TRBJ1-1; tentative D call: TRBD1 (5 bases). V was shortened by 1 base and J by 0 bases, with 12 bases between the two germline ends. This CDR3 comprises 16 residues. Germline values: CDR1 LNHDA, CDR2 SQIVND (reference sequence). The CDR3 bases are TGTGCCAGTAGTATAGGCATGAGGGGATTGAACACTGAAGCTTTCTTT. Protein sequence: CASSIGMRGLNTEAFF.

The V gene is TRBV11-2, the J gene TRBJ1-2; D unclear. Germline CDR1 SGHAT, CDR2 FQNNGV. This CDR3 comprises 12 residues. V was shortened by 5 bases and J by 6 bases, with 10 bases between the two germline ends. In DNA form, the CDR3 reads TGTGCCAGCAGCGTAGGAACAAATGGCTACACCTTC. This gives the protein CASSVGTNGYTF.